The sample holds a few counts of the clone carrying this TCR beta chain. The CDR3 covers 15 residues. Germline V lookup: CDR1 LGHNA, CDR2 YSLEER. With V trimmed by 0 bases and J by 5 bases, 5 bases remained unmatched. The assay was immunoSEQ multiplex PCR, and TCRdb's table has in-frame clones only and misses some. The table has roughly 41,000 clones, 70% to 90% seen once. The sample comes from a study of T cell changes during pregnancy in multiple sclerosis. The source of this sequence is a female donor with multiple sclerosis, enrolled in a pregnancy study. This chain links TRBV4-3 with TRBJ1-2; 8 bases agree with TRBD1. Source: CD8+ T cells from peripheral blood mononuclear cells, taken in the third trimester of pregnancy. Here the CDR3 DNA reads TGCGCCAGCAGCCAAGAACTGGACAGGGTTTATGGCTACACCTTC. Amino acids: CASSQELDRVYGYTF.